These T cell receptor beta chains were read from a single sample in a study of T cell responses to AZD1222 COVID-19 vaccine. TCRdb's copy holds only in-frame clones and misses some; the assay was immunoSEQ multiplex PCR. The data show 140,000 or so clones, with 80% to 90% seen just once and around 1.6% held by the top ten. The sequencing here drew on peripheral blood, taken on day 0 of AZD1222 vaccination. These receptors all stem from an adult in good health. Both conserved end residues are part of each CDR3. A D gene is named only where the DNA matches it firmly. Size values are once, few and many counts, or a class for expanded clones, and some rows have none.

>.|TRBV6-1|TRBD2|TRBJ2-3
CASSVGAGRGTDTQYF
TGTGCCAGCAGTGTCGGAGCGGGAAGGGGCACAGATACGCAGTATTTT
>.|TRBV27|.|TRBJ1-5
CASSLRKGTNQPQHF
TGTGCCAGCAGTTTAAGAAAGGGGACCAATCAGCCCCAGCATTTT
>.|TRBV30|.|TRBJ2-1
CAWSVSSLHEQFF
TGTGCCTGGAGTGTATCTAGCCTCCATGAGCAGTTCTTC
>.|TRBV18|.|TRBJ2-1
CASSPSRTSSSYNEQFF
TGTGCCAGCTCACCCAGTAGAACTTCTAGCTCCTACAATGAGCAGTTCTTC
>.|TRBV5-1|.|TRBJ2-3
CASSFDNPDTQYF
TGCGCCAGCAGCTTCGATAATCCAGATACGCAGTATTTT
>.|TRBV30|.|TRBJ1-2
CAWSPLFLDGYTF
TGTGCCTGGAGCCCTCTCTTTCTCGATGGCTACACCTTC
>.|TRBV2|.|TRBJ2-7
CASNSRGHEQYF
TGTGCCAGCAACAGTAGGGGCCACGAGCAGTACTTC
>.|TRBV19|.|TRBJ1-1
CASSLRLTVPLGTEAFF
TGTGCCAGTAGCCTCCGCCTGACAGTCCCACTTGGGACTGAAGCTTTCTTT
>.|TRBV18|TRBD1|TRBJ2-5
CASSPPKGTGRSETQYF
TGTGCCAGCTCACCACCGAAAGGGACAGGGAGGAGTGAGACCCAGTACTTC
>.|TRBV19|.|TRBJ1-2
CASMEDGVEGYTF
TGTGCCAGTATGGAAGACGGGGTGGAAGGCTACACCTTC
>.|TRBV28|TRBD1|TRBJ1-1
CASSLDRDTEAFF
TGTGCCAGCAGTCTAGACAGGGACACTGAAGCTTTCTTT
>.|TRBV4-1|TRBD1|TRBJ2-2
CASSQGTGGTASKTGELFF
TGCGCCAGCAGCCAAGGAACAGGGGGCACAGCATCGAAGACCGGGGAGCTGTTTTTT
>.|TRBV11-2|.|TRBJ2-7
CASSRADRPAYEQYF
TGTGCCAGCAGCCGAGCTGACAGGCCCGCCTACGAGCAGTACTTC
>.|TRBV5-1|TRBD1|TRBJ1-6
CASSPGTGNSPLHF
TGCGCCAGCAGCCCCGGGACAGGGAACTCACCCCTCCACTTT
>.|TRBV12-3/TRBV12-4|.|TRBJ1-2
CASSPGSNYGYTF
TGTGCCAGCAGTCCAGGGTCCAACTATGGCTACACCTTC
>.|TRBV19|TRBD1|TRBJ2-4
CASKPTGGAPKNIQYF
TGTGCCAGTAAACCGACAGGGGGCGCTCCCAAAAACATTCAGTACTTC
>.|TRBV7-2|.|TRBJ2-3
CASSFLLPTDTQYF
TGTGCCAGCAGCTTTCTCTTGCCGACAGATACGCAGTATTTT
>once|TRBV7-8|.|TRBJ2-7
CASSRSDGNSYEQYF
TGTGCCAGCAGCCGTTCGGACGGGAACTCCTACGAGCAGTACTTC
>.|TRBV27|TRBD1|TRBJ2-7
CASRTPTGLNVQYF
TGTGCCAGCAGAACTCCGACAGGGTTAAATGTGCAGTACTTC
>.|TRBV5-1|.|TRBJ2-7
CASSPGGGYEQYF
TGCGCCAGCAGCCCTGGTGGGGGCTACGAGCAGTACTTC
>.|TRBV19|TRBD1|TRBJ1-4
CASAGTGTREKLFF
TGTGCCAGTGCCGGGACAGGGACTAGGGAAAAACTGTTTTTT
>.|TRBV15|.|TRBJ1-2
CATSRDREPIYGYTF
TGTGCCACCAGCAGAGACAGGGAACCGATCTATGGCTACACCTTC
>.|TRBV11-2|.|TRBJ1-1
CASGKLVRDTEAFF
TGTGCCAGCGGGAAACTCGTTCGGGACACTGAAGCTTTCTTT
>once|TRBV5-4|TRBD1|TRBJ2-2
CASSIGTGGFGELFF
TGTGCCAGCAGCATCGGGACAGGGGGCTTCGGGGAGCTGTTTTTT
>few|TRBV7-6|TRBD1|TRBJ1-2
CASSPSPGTGGANYGYTF
TGTGCCAGCAGCCCAAGTCCCGGGACAGGGGGAGCTAACTATGGCTACACCTTC
>.|TRBV7-9|TRBD2|TRBJ2-3
CASSLELAGVPDTQYF
TGTGCCAGCAGCTTAGAACTAGCGGGAGTCCCAGATACGCAGTATTTT
>.|TRBV18|TRBD1|TRBJ1-1
CASSPTGQGMNTEAFF
TGTGCCAGCTCACCAACCGGACAGGGGATGAACACTGAAGCTTTCTTT
>.|TRBV7-9|.|TRBJ2-7
CASSPGQGDEQYF
TGTGCCAGCAGCCCCGGTCAGGGCGACGAGCAGTACTTC
>.|TRBV7-2|.|TRBJ2-1
CASSLGTARNNEQFF
TGTGCCAGCAGCTTAGGGACCGCCAGGAACAATGAGCAGTTCTTC
>.|TRBV11-3|TRBD1|TRBJ2-1
CASSLGTVPYNEQFF
TGTGCCAGCAGCCTCGGGACAGTACCCTACAATGAGCAGTTCTTC
>.|TRBV27|TRBD1|TRBJ1-2
CASSFLGQGGFGGYTF
TGTGCCAGCAGTTTCCTGGGACAGGGAGGTTTCGGTGGCTACACCTTC
>.|TRBV9|.|TRBJ1-2
CASSLNRAYGYTF
TGTGCCAGCTCTTTGAACAGGGCCTATGGCTACACCTTC
>.|TRBV24-1|.|TRBJ1-2
CATSDSAGLRVYGYTF
TGTGCCACCAGTGATTCGGCAGGGCTTAGGGTCTATGGCTACACCTTC
>.|TRBV5-1|.|TRBJ1-3
CASRLGDSGNTIYF
TGCGCCAGCAGATTAGGGGATTCTGGAAACACCATATATTTT
>.|TRBV12-3/TRBV12-4|.|TRBJ2-7
CASSFPIKEEQYF
TGTGCCAGCAGTTTTCCCATAAAGGAAGAGCAGTACTTC
>.|TRBV24-1|.|TRBJ2-2
CATSDWGSGELFF
TGTGCCACCAGTGATTGGGGGTCCGGGGAGCTGTTTTTT
>.|TRBV4-1|TRBD2|TRBJ2-7
CASSQLTSGTNEQYF
TGCGCCAGCAGCCAACTAACTAGCGGCACTAACGAGCAGTACTTC
>.|TRBV6-5|.|TRBJ2-7
CASRDFYEQYF
TGTGCCAGCAGGGACTTCTACGAGCAGTACTTC
>.|TRBV28|TRBD1|TRBJ1-2
CASRRDRVNYGYTF
TGTGCCAGCAGGCGGGACAGGGTAAACTATGGCTACACCTTC
>.|TRBV5-1|.|TRBJ2-6
CASSNVLSGANVLTF
TGCGCCAGCAGTAACGTCCTCTCTGGGGCCAACGTCCTGACTTTC
>.|TRBV9|TRBD2|TRBJ2-1
CASSPFLAGTYNEQFF
TGTGCCAGCAGTCCCTTCCTAGCGGGGACCTACAATGAGCAGTTCTTC
>.|TRBV4-1|.|TRBJ1-2
CASSQDHRRGYGYTF
TGCGCCAGCAGCCAAGATCACCGGCGGGGGTATGGCTACACCTTC
>.|TRBV5-1|.|TRBJ1-1
CASSGVMNTEAFF
TGCGCCAGCAGTGGGGTCATGAACACTGAAGCTTTCTTT
>.|TRBV30|TRBD1|TRBJ2-7
CAWSRGLGNEQYF
TGTGCCTGGAGTAGGGGGCTCGGAAACGAGCAGTACTTC